Sequencing of this T cell receptor beta chain was carried out in a study of T cells in Graves' hyperthyroidism and ophthalmopathy. Germline CDR1 is PRHDT and CDR2 is FYEKMQ (reference sequence). The ends were cut back, 2 bases at V and 4 bases at J, with 8 bases in the middle. The CDR3 is made up of 13 amino acids. In the case of this clonotype: Antigen unknown.

Authors of the study amplified TCR beta CDR3 regions from RNA transcripts. The HTBI primer set served for first-round RT-PCR of the TCR CDR3. TCRdb re-derived calls from the multiplex PCR reads in MiXCR, one entry per CDR3 protein. Found here are hundreds of thousands of distinct CDR3 sequences, over 40% of them singletons; the top ten hold 6.5% to 9%. Every diagnosis used clinical symptoms, serum thyroxine and TRAb, thyroid ultrasound and orbital computed tomography. Study observations and caveats: Most expanded thyroid clonotypes above 0.001 also appeared in blood.

The TCR originated in an adult man with Graves' disease, either hyperthyroidism or ophthalmopathy (not recorded which). The sequencing sample was made of peripheral blood or thyroid tissue (not recorded which). The chain has TRBV13 and TRBJ1-2, with D unresolved. The chain's CDR3 is CASSLQYTYGYTF. The CDR3, as DNA: TGTGCCAGCAGCTTACAATACACCTATGGCTACACCTTC.